This entry describes one TCR beta chain. The antigen is undetermined. Germline CDR1 and CDR2: LGHNA and YSLEER. This CDR3 contains 19 residues. Trimming pared 0 bases from V and 0 bases from J, leaving 18 bases between. The data were taken from a study of pediatric ulcerative colitis. Findings of the study overall: Two patients had blood samples with substantially reduced template counts. Ulcerative colitis patients shared more blood-rectal clones than controls.

During colonoscopy, one to two rectal pinch biopsies were collected. Sequencing was at survey level. Generated by immunoSEQ multiplex PCR, the TCRdb table keeps only in-frame clones and is missing some. Among roughly 49,000 clones, 78% were seen once, and the ten largest hold roughly 3.4%. This TCR came from a girl aged 5 to 17 with moderate ulcerative colitis. Input material: gut tissue. The V and J genes are TRBV4-3 and TRBJ2-1; perhaps TRBD2 as D (5 bases). CDR3 protein: CASSQDTVVAKSSYNEQFF. The CDR3 bases are TGCGCCAGCAGCCAAGATACCGTCGTAGCGAAGAGCTCCTACAATGAGCAGTTCTTC.